The 30 T cell receptor beta chains presented below share a single source sample, sequenced in a study of T cells in localized non-small cell lung cancer. Sequencing was performed with immunoSEQ multiplex PCR; in TCRdb, only in-frame clones are kept and a portion is missing. The sample holds tens of thousands of clones; roughly 80% are singletons and the top ten take approximately 4.8%. The sample here was PBMCs, taken before any cancer treatment. These receptors originate from a woman between 35 and 75 years old with stage II lung adenocarcinoma.

This chain uses TRBV29-1 with TRBJ2-5; 7 bases are shared with TRBD1. Per the germline V gene, CDR1 is SQVTM and CDR2 is ANQGSEA. The ends lost 6 bases at V and 6 bases at J; junction bases unmatched: 7. The CDR3 is 12 amino acids. In nucleotides, the CDR3 is TGCAGCGTAGTTACAGGGGTAAAGACCCAGTACTTC. Protein: CSVVTGVKTQYF.

This chain links TRBV10-1 with TRBJ2-3, with no clear D. The V gene's germline CDR1 is WNHNN and CDR2 SYGVQD (reference sequence). This CDR3 comprises 14 residues. The ends were cut back, 0 bases at V and 6 bases at J, with 10 bases in the middle. CDR3 in DNA: TGCGCCAGCAGTGAGTCGACCCCTTGGGATACGCAGTATTTT. Encoded protein: CASSESTPWDTQYF.

The chain carries TRBV9 and TRBJ2-5; D remains unclear. The ends were cut back, 3 bases at V and 4 bases at J, with 7 bases in the middle. Germline V gene data show CDR1 as SGDLS and CDR2 as YYNGEE. This CDR3 is built from 12 residues. CDR3 in DNA: TGTGCCAGCAGCGGGACGGGAGAGACCCAGTACTTC. As protein: CASSGTGETQYF.

This chain joins TRBV20-1 and TRBJ2-3; tentatively, D is TRBD1 or TRBD2 (5 bases each). From germline, CDR1 is DFQATT and CDR2 SNEGSKA (reference sequence). The CDR3 contains 11 residues. V was shortened by 7 bases and J by 0 bases, with 5 bases between the two germline ends. CDR3 sequence reads: CSGGSTDTQYF. The CDR3 nucleotides read TGCAGTGGGGGGAGCACAGATACGCAGTATTTT.

The J gene is TRBJ1-5, the V gene TRBV9; possibly TRBD1 for D (6 bases). Germline V lookup: CDR1 SGDLS, CDR2 YYNGEE. The CDR3 contains 15 residues. The V and J ends lost 2 bases and 3 bases respectively, with 12 bases between them. CDR3 sequence reads: CASSVSTGPNQPQHF. The CDR3, as DNA: TGTGCCAGCAGCGTCAGTACAGGGCCCAATCAGCCCCAGCATTTT.

CDR3 in amino acids: CASSYSRSGDYNEQFF. In DNA form, the CDR3 reads TGTGCCAGCAGTTACTCGAGGTCTGGGGACTACAATGAGCAGTTCTTC. This chain connects TRBV6-5 to TRBJ2-1; D uncertain. Germline V lookup: CDR1 MNHEY, CDR2 SVGAGI. The CDR3 loop spans 16 amino acids. Trimming left V 0 bases short and J 3 bases short, with 12 bases between.

The rearrangement links TRBV5-4 to TRBJ1-5; 7 nucleotides agree with TRBD1. CDR1 SGHNT and CDR2 YYREEE come from the germline V gene (reference sequence). This CDR3 is built from 15 residues. V trimming: 5 bases; J trimming: 1 base; junction bases outside the gene matches: 6. The CDR3 region is CASRPDRTSNQPQHF. In DNA form, the CDR3 reads TGTGCCAGCAGGCCGGACAGGACCAGCAATCAGCCCCAGCATTTT.

This rearrangement joins TRBV6-6 to TRBJ2-1, with D perhaps TRBD1 (5 bases). The CDR3 covers 14 residues. V shed 3 bases and J shed 5 bases, with 11 bases lying between them. Germline-derived CDR1 and CDR2 are MNHNY and SVGAGI (reference sequence). CDR3 sequence reads: CASSYLAGNNEQFF. CDR3 DNA sequence: TGTGCCAGCAGTTATTTGGCAGGGAACAATGAGCAGTTCTTC.

The V call is TRBV30, the J call TRBJ1-2; D gene uncertain. V was trimmed by 1 base and J by 3 bases, leaving 6 bases between them. CDR3 length equals 12 residues. Germline assignment: CDR1 GTSNPN and CDR2 SVGIG (reference sequence). The CDR3 nucleotides are TGTGCCTGGAGTGGGGTTCACTATGGCTACACCTTC. Encoded protein: CAWSGVHYGYTF.

The chain employs TRBV6-1 and TRBJ1-2; possibly TRBD1 for D (5 bases). The CDR3 totals 13 residues. The germline CDR1 and CDR2 sequences are MNHNS and SASEGT. V lost 10 bases and J 4 bases, leaving 16 bases between the germline ends. The CDR3: CAIETGVGYGYTF. DNA of the CDR3: TGTGCCATCGAAACGGGGGTCGGCTATGGCTACACCTTC.

This clone turned up a few times. This sequence joins TRBV29-1 and TRBJ1-4, with TRBD1 matching over 7 bases. The CDR3 is 15 amino acids. With V trimmed by 1 base and J by 1 base, 3 bases remained unmatched. Germline-derived CDR1 and CDR2 are SQVTM and ANQGSEA. The CDR3 DNA is TGCAGCGTTGAAGCCAGGGGGAAAACTAATGAAAAACTGTTTTTT. It is translated as CSVEARGKTNEKLFF.

This chain joins TRBV18 and TRBJ1-6, with 10 bases fitting TRBD1. Germline-derived CDR1 and CDR2 are KGHSH and LQKENI. V shed 2 bases, J shed 9 bases, and the junction held 10 bases outside the gene matches. The CDR3 extends over 17 amino acids. The CDR3 sequence is CASSPRTPGQGSSPLHF. For the CDR3, the DNA is TGTGCCAGCTCACCAAGGACTCCGGGACAGGGGAGTTCACCCCTCCACTTT.

The chain recombines TRBV6-6 with TRBJ1-1; no clear D. Germline V CDR1 and CDR2: MNHNY, SVGAGI (reference sequence). V was trimmed by 7 bases and J by 0 bases, leaving 9 bases between them. The CDR3 contains 13 residues. The DNA of the CDR3 is TGTGCCAGCAAACTTCAATTGAACACTGAAGCTTTCTTT. Protein sequence: CASKLQLNTEAFF.

This clone has just one count. The rearrangement joins TRBV7-2 to TRBJ2-7; maybe TRBD2 (5 bases). V was pared by 5 bases and J by 3 bases, with 8 bases between. This CDR3 region has 12 residues. CDR1 and CDR2 from the germline V gene are SGHTA and FQGNSA. CDR3 nucleotide sequence: TGTGCCAGCAGCGGGGAGTTCTACGAGCAGTACTTC. Translating it yields CASSGEFYEQYF.

The V gene is TRBV5-1, the J gene TRBJ1-2, with TRBD1 as a possible D gene (6 bases). There are 15 residues in the CDR3. CDR1 is SGHRS, CDR2 YFSETQ, per germline. V was trimmed by 0 bases and J by 4 bases, leaving 13 bases between them. The CDR3 protein is CASSLGGQGSYGYTF. Written as DNA, the CDR3 is TGCGCCAGCAGCTTGGGTGGGCAGGGGAGCTATGGCTACACCTTC. Together with reference TRBV5-1 and TRBJ1-2, the CDR3 gives the full variable domain: KAGVTQTPRYLIKTRGQQVTLSCSPISGHRSVSWYQQTPGQGLQFLFEYFSETQRNKGNFPGRFSGRQFSNSRSEMNVSTLELGDSALYLCASSLGGQGSYGYTFGSGTRLTVV.

This clone is medium-sized in the sample. The chain links TRBV7-3 to TRBJ1-1; no clear D gene. V was shortened by 4 bases and J by 3 bases, with 9 bases between the two germline ends. This CDR3 is 13 amino acids long. Germline CDR1 is SGHTA and CDR2 is FQGTGA. The CDR3 sequence is CASSSTLDTEAFF. In DNA, the CDR3 is TGTGCCAGCAGCTCCACGCTTGACACTGAAGCTTTCTTT. Based on the CDR3 plus reference TRBV7-3 and TRBJ1-1, the full variable domain is GAGVSQTPSNKVTEKGKYVELRCDPISGHTALYWYRQSLGQGPEFLIYFQGTGAADDSGLPNDRFFAVRPEGSVSTLKIQRTERGDSAVYLCASSSTLDTEAFFGQGTRLTVV.

The chain recombines TRBV16 with TRBJ1-4, with D possibly matching TRBD1 (5 bases). The CDR3 consists of 13 residues. Trimming stripped 7 bases from V and 8 bases from J, with 14 bases between. The V gene's germline CDR1 is KGHSY and CDR2 FQNENV. The CDR3 bases are TGTGCCAGCAAAGGAGGGGCAAACGAAAAACTGTTTTTT. It translates to CASKGGANEKLFF. Filled out from reference TRBV16 and TRBJ1-4, the complete variable domain reads GEEVAQTPKHLVRGEGQKAKLYCAPIKGHSYVFWYQQVLKNEFKFLISFQNENVFDETGMPKERFSAKCLPNSPCSLEIQATKLEDSAVYFCASKGGANEKLFFGSGTQLSVL.

The count of this clone is one. This chain links TRBV5-4 with TRBJ1-1; 7 bases line up with TRBD1. This CDR3 comprises 13 residues. Losses at the gene ends were 4 bases for V and 1 base for J; bases not matched to a gene: 1. Germline V gene data show CDR1 as SGHNT and CDR2 as YYREEE (reference sequence). CDR3 residues: CASSRDRNTEAFF. Here the CDR3 DNA reads TGTGCCAGCAGCCGGGACAGGAACACTGAAGCTTTCTTT.

The V gene is TRBV19, the J gene TRBJ1-5; D not resolved. CDR3 length: 12 amino acids. Between the trimmed V and J ends, which lost 5 bases and 6 bases, there was a span of 8 bases. Germline CDR1 and CDR2: LNHDA and SQIVND (reference sequence). CDR3: CASSPLSQPQHF. The CDR3 DNA is TGTGCCAGTAGTCCCTTATCTCAGCCCCAGCATTTT.

This chain uses TRBV5-1 with TRBJ2-1; 10 bases map to TRBD1. The germline gives CDR1 SGHRS, CDR2 YFSETQ. The CDR3 covers 14 residues. Trimming cost V 3 bases and J 8 bases; bases outside gene matches: 5. CDR3 nucleotides: TGCGCCAGCAGCTACCGGGACAGGGGCCATGAGCAGTTCTTC. Translation: CASSYRDRGHEQFF. The whole variable domain, remainder taken from reference TRBV5-1 and TRBJ2-1, is KAGVTQTPRYLIKTRGQQVTLSCSPISGHRSVSWYQQTPGQGLQFLFEYFSETQRNKGNFPGRFSGRQFSNSRSEMNVSTLELGDSALYLCASSYRDRGHEQFFGPGTRLTVL.

The J gene is TRBJ1-4, the V gene TRBV19; 7 positions agree with TRBD1. This CDR3 contains 13 residues. Germline CDR1 LNHDA, CDR2 SQIVND (reference sequence). V lost 5 bases and J lost 8; bases outside the gene matches: 5. This CDR3 is CASSSDRDEKLFF. For the CDR3, the DNA is TGTGCCAGTAGTTCCGACAGGGACGAAAAACTGTTTTTT.

The chain uses TRBV6-1 and TRBJ1-4; D gene ambiguous. Trimming stripped 7 bases from V and 4 bases from J, with 10 bases between. Germline V lookup: CDR1 MNHNS, CDR2 SASEGT. The CDR3 extends over 13 amino acids. CDR3 DNA: TGTGCCAGCAAAGGGCCGAATAATGAAAAACTGTTTTTT. Protein product: CASKGPNNEKLFF.

J is TRBJ2-1 and V is TRBV10-1; the D gene is possibly TRBD1 (5 bases). Germline V gene data show CDR1 as WNHNN and CDR2 as SYGVQD (reference sequence). V gave up 2 bases and J gave up 7 bases, with 6 bases separating them. The length of the CDR3 is 12 residues. The CDR3 is CASSERGNEQFF. The CDR3 nucleotides read TGCGCCAGCAGTGAGAGGGGTAATGAGCAGTTCTTC.

The sample holds many counts of this clone. The J gene is TRBJ2-2, the V gene TRBV7-9; the D is unclear. Per the germline V gene, CDR1 is SEHNR and CDR2 is FQNEAQ (reference sequence). This CDR3 has 14 residues. V shed 1 base and J shed 6 bases, with 9 bases lying between them. CDR3 nucleotides: TGTGCCAGCAGCTTAGAAAGTCTACCCGGGGAGCTGTTTTTT. Residues: CASSLESLPGELFF.

The gene calls are TRBV10-3 and TRBJ2-3; D gene uncertain. This CDR3 contains 15 residues. The germline V and J ends were trimmed by 2 bases and 1 base, with 10 bases remaining between them. CDR1 is ENHRY and CDR2 is SYGVKD in the germline V gene. CDR3 amino acids: CAISEPNGGTDTQYF. The DNA of the CDR3 is TGTGCCATCAGTGAGCCTAATGGAGGCACAGATACGCAGTATTTT.

The sample holds a few counts of this clone. V gene TRBV30 combines with J gene TRBJ1-1; 7 bases align to TRBD1. V dropped 7 bases and J dropped 3; count of bases not matched to a gene: 11. CDR1 GTSNPN and CDR2 SVGIG come from the germline V gene (reference sequence). The CDR3 extends over 14 amino acids. CDR3 region: CAYRQGEGDTEAFF. The CDR3 nucleotides are TGTGCCTACCGACAGGGCGAAGGTGACACTGAAGCTTTCTTT.

This chain links TRBV7-8 with TRBJ2-1; D unresolved. Germline values: CDR1 SGHVS, CDR2 FQNEAQ. V dropped 6 bases and J dropped 6 bases, with 9 bases sitting between them. The CDR3 is 12 amino acids. The CDR3 region is CASSAVVNEQFF. The CDR3 DNA follows: TGTGCCAGCAGTGCCGTGGTCAATGAGCAGTTCTTC.

V is TRBV19 and J is TRBJ1-1; D gene ambiguous. With 5 bases removed from V and 3 bases from J, the gap between germline ends came to 4 bases. Germline V gene data show CDR1 as LNHDA and CDR2 as SQIVND (reference sequence). The CDR3 loop spans 11 amino acids. CDR3 sequence reads: CASSGDTEAFF. In DNA form, the CDR3 reads TGTGCCAGTAGTGGGGACACTGAAGCTTTCTTT.

This clone was observed a few times. The chain employs TRBV28 and TRBJ2-7; TRBD1 is a possible D gene (6 bases). V was trimmed by 2 bases and J by 3 bases, leaving 14 bases between them. Germline CDR1 MDHEN, CDR2 SYDVKM. The CDR3 loop spans 15 amino acids. The CDR3 nucleotides read TGTGCCAGCAGTTTAGAGGCGGCCAGGGGCTACGAGCAGTACTTC. Protein sequence: CASSLEAARGYEQYF.

The V call is TRBV29-1, the J call TRBJ2-5; D is undetermined. The CDR3 consists of 13 residues. Germline V gives CDR1 SQVTM, CDR2 ANQGSEA. Trimming took 3 bases from V and 1 from J, leaving 9 bases between them. CDR3 bases: TGCAGCGTTGATAAGGGTTTCCAAGAGACCCAGTACTTC. Translation: CSVDKGFQETQYF.